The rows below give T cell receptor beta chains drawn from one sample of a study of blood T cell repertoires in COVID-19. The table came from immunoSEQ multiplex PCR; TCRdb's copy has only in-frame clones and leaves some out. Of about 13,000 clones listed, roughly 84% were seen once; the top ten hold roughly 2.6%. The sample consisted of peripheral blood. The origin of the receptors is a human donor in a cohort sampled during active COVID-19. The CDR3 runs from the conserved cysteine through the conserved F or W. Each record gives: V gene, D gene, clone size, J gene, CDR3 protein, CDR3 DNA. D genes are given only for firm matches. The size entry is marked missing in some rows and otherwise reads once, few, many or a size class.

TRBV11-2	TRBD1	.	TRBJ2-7	CASSLDRDYEQYF	TGTGCCAGCAGCCTTGACAGGGACTACGAGCAGTACTTC
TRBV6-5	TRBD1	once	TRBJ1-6	CASSYSGTVNNSPLHF	TGTGCCAGCAGTTACTCTGGGACAGTAAATAATTCACCCCTCCACTTT
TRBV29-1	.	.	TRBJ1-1	CSVDSGGRGTEAFF	TGCAGCGTTGATTCCGGAGGAAGAGGCACTGAAGCTTTCTTT
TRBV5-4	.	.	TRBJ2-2	CASSSDRGLANTGELFF	TGTGCCAGCAGCTCGGACAGGGGACTAGCGAACACCGGGGAGCTGTTTTTT
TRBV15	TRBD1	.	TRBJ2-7	CATSRDRGQFYEQYF	TGTGCCACCAGCAGAGATAGGGGACAGTTCTACGAGCAGTACTTC
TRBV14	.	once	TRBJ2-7	CASSQERVPNWEQYF	TGTGCCAGCAGCCAAGAGAGGGTCCCCAATTGGGAGCAGTACTTC
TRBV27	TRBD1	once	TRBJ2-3	CASRTGDHYTQYF	TGTGCCAGCAGGACAGGGGACCACTATACGCAGTATTTT
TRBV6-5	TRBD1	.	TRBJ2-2	CASSNGQGGVGELFF	TGTGCCAGCAGTAACGGACAGGGGGGGGTTGGGGAGCTGTTTTTT
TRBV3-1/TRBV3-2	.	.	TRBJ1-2	CASSQDKGSGGYTF	TGTGCCAGCAGCCAAGATAAGGGGTCCGGCGGCTACACCTTC
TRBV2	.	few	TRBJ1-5	CASSETGFGQPQHF	TGTGCCAGCAGTGAAACCGGTTTCGGGCAGCCCCAGCATTTT
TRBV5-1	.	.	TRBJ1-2	CASSRSGQKTGQAYGYTF	TGCGCCAGCAGCCGCTCCGGACAGAAGACAGGACAAGCCTATGGCTACACCTTC
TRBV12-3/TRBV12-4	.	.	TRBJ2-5	CASTYTKETQYF	TGTGCCAGCACTTACACGAAAGAGACCCAGTACTTC
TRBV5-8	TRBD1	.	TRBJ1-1	CASSWDRGNTEAFF	TGTGCCAGCAGCTGGGACAGGGGGAACACTGAAGCTTTCTTT
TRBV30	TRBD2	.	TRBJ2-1	CAWSVERGGPYNEQFF	TGTGCCTGGAGTGTTGAGCGGGGGGGCCCCTACAATGAGCAGTTCTTC
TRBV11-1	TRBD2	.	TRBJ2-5	CASSLGLAGGPETQYF	TGTGCCAGCAGCCTGGGACTAGCGGGGGGGCCAGAGACCCAGTACTTC
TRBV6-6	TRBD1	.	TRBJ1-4	CASSYGRGTTNEKLFF	TGTGCCAGCAGTTACGGCAGGGGGACCACTAATGAAAAACTGTTTTTT
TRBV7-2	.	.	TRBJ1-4	CASSWLGGEKLFF	TGTGCCAGCAGCTGGCTTGGGGGGGAAAAACTGTTTTTT
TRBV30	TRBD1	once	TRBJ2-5	CAWRQYRGSETQYF	TGTGCCTGGAGGCAATACAGGGGGTCCGAGACCCAGTACTTC
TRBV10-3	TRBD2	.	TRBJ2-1	CAISGGTSGGSWNEQFF	TGTGCCATCAGTGGAGGGACTAGCGGGGGGTCATGGAATGAGCAGTTCTTC
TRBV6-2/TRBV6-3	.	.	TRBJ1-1	CASSHGNPEAFF	TGTGCCAGCAGCCACGGGAACCCTGAAGCTTTCTTT
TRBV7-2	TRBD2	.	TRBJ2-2	CASTPTSGGTNTGELFF	TGTGCCAGCACCCCGACTAGCGGGGGGACGAACACCGGGGAGCTGTTTTTT
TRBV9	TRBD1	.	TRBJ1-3	CASGDRFGSSGNTIYF	TGTGCCAGTGGGGACAGGTTCGGGTCGTCTGGCAACACCATATATTTT
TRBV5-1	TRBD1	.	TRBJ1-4	CASSSTGGGEKLFF	TGCGCCAGCAGCTCGACAGGGGGCGGTGAAAAACTGTTTTTT
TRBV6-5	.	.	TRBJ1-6	CASSYPSGYNSPLHF	TGTGCCAGCAGTTACCCCTCCGGCTATAATTCACCCCTCCACTTT
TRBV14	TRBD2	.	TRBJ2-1	CASSQEIGLAGNNEQFF	TGTGCCAGCAGCCAAGAGATCGGATTAGCGGGTAACAATGAGCAGTTCTTC
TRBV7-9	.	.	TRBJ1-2	CASSLGRGLYGYTF	TGTGCCAGCAGCTTAGGCAGGGGTCTCTATGGCTACACCTTC
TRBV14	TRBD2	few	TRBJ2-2	CASSQWTSGGTGELFF	TGTGCCAGCAGCCAATGGACTAGCGGGGGGACCGGGGAGCTGTTTTTT
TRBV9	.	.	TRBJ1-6	CASSVQVGGSPLHF	TGTGCCAGCAGCGTACAAGTAGGAGGGTCACCCCTCCACTTT
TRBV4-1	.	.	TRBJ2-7	CASSQVLSYEQYF	TGCGCCAGCAGCCAAGTCCTCTCCTACGAGCAGTACTTC
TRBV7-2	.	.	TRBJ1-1	CASSQGPLNTEAFF	TGTGCCAGCAGCCAGGGGCCCCTGAACACTGAAGCTTTCTTT
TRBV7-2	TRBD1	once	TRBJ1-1	CASSLAGQGYTEAFF	TGTGCCAGCAGCTTAGCTGGACAGGGATACACTGAAGCTTTCTTT
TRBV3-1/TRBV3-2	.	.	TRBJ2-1	CASSPPGTSYNEQFF	TGTGCCAGCAGCCCACCTGGGACTTCCTACAATGAGCAGTTCTTC
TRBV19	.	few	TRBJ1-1	CASSIDPGHLRAFF	TGTGCCAGTAGTATAGACCCGGGACATCTACGGGCTTTCTTT
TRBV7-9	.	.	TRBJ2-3	CASAYSSRTDTQYF	TGTGCCAGCGCGTACTCCTCACGCACAGATACGCAGTATTTT
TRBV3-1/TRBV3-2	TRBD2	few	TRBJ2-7	CASSRPTGLAYEQYF	TGTGCCAGCAGCCGCCCGACGGGACTAGCGTACGAGCAGTACTTC
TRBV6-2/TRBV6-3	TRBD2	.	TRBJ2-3	CASSSAGTSALFTDTQYF	TGTGCCAGCAGTTCAGCCGGGACTAGCGCCTTGTTCACAGATACGCAGTATTTT
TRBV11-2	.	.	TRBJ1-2	CASSLDSVVGYGYTF	TGTGCCAGCAGCTTAGATAGCGTAGTAGGCTATGGCTACACCTTC
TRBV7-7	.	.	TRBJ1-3	CASSPSRGPGNTIYF	TGTGCTAGCAGCCCGTCGCGAGGCCCTGGAAACACCATATATTTT
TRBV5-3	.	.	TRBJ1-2	CARRRGNPNYGYTF	TGTGCCAGAAGGCGGGGGAATCCTAACTATGGCTACACCTTC
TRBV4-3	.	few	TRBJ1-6	CASSQGPSSPLHF	TGCGCCAGCAGCCAAGGGCCCAGTTCACCCCTCCACTTT
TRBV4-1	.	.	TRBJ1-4	CASSRGPATNEKLFF	TGCGCCAGCAGTCGGGGTCCTGCAACTAATGAAAAACTGTTTTTT
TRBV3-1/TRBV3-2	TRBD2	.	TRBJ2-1	CASSQGVTSGVNNEQFF	TGTGCCAGCAGCCAAGGAGTGACTAGCGGGGTAAACAATGAGCAGTTCTTC
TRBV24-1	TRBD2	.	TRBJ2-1	CATSDPGSLAGGKSSYNEQFF	TGTGCCACCAGTGACCCCGGGTCCCTAGCGGGGGGAAAAAGCTCCTACAATGAGCAGTTCTTC
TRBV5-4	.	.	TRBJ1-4	CASSRTGSSNEKLFF	TGTGCCAGCAGCCGCACTGGTTCATCTAATGAAAAACTGTTTTTT
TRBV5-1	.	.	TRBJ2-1	CASSLVTGLYNEQFF	TGCGCCAGCAGCTTGGTTACAGGGCTTTACAATGAGCAGTTCTTC
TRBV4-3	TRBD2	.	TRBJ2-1	CASSQMGRGAYNEQFF	TGCGCCAGCAGCCAGATGGGGCGGGGGGCCTACAATGAGCAGTTCTTC
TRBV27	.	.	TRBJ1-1	CASSDRDAFDRYFMNTEAFF	TGTGCCAGCAGTGATCGCGACGCCTTCGACAGGTACTTTATGAACACTGAAGCTTTCTTT